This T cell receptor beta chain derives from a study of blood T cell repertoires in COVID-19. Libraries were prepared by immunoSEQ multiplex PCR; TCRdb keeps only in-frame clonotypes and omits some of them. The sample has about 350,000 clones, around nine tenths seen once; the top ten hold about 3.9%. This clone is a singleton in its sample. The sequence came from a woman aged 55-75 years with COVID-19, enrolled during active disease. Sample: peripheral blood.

The CDR3 coding sequence is TGTGCCAGCAGTTTGGGACAGGGTCAGCCCCAGCATTTT. This gives the protein CASSLGQGQPQHF. The J gene is TRBJ1-5, the V gene TRBV7-3; 9 bases match TRBD1. The length of the CDR3 is 13 residues. Germline CDR1 is SGHTA and CDR2 is FQGTGA. V trimming: 6 bases; J trimming: 6 bases; junction bases outside the gene matches: 3.